This TCR beta chain stems from a study of blood T cell repertoires in COVID-19 (dated by TCRdb to 2018 to 2020). Background for the entire study: The collaborator samples originated in the United States, Italy and Spain and spanned the acute and convalescent phases of COVID-19. The material from the prospective study consisted of cDNA or gDNA derived from T cells, B-cell-depleted T cells, or PBMCs. The dataset comprised deeply sampled blood TCRbeta repertoires from subjects exposed to, actively infected with, or recovered from COVID-19. The repertoires were made available in a free public database intended to serve as a resource for research on the immune response to SARS-CoV-2. The samples were drawn from the first 160 participants of the ongoing ImmuneRACE study and from 1,254 subjects provided by 6 global collaborators. Sample metadata almost always included a de-identified subject ID, COVID-19 status, age in years and sex. HLA class I and class II types, where available, came from metadata supplied by the sample provider rather than from assay-based typing.

Worth noting for this clone: The antigen it binds to is not known. No quality values exist for individual bases; no much larger clone is one base distant.

Participants in the prospective study were aged roughly 18 to 100 years, lived in 20 to 30 United States geographic areas, and enrolled through a virtual design. To assign participants to cohorts, the prospective study relied on clinical history that participants themselves reported in a screening survey and a study questionnaire. Each participant in the prospective study had whole blood, serum and a nasopharyngeal or oropharyngeal swab collected by mobile phlebotomists. Additional blood draws and questionnaires over an approximately two-month period could optionally be provided by prospective study participants. Before DNA extraction, prospective study blood samples were shipped either frozen or at room temperature. General study outcomes and caveats: Clinical and demographic metadata were provided uncurated, with the amount varying by source and participant.

Taken from cysteine to phenylalanine, the CDR3 has 14 residues. Solely the CDR3 DNA is kept, with 42 bases framed from the first base. The junction shows trimming of 5 bases on V and 6 bases on J, and the gene matches do not reach 6 bases of it. Taken from the germline V gene, the CDR1 and CDR2 loops are SGHTA and FQGNSA. The immunoSEQ Assay, a bias-controlled multiplex PCR, was used to amplify TCRbeta CDR3 regions from genomic DNA. The source study handled its data this way. Nucleated cell counts per sample were estimated from amplification of reference gene primers within the assay. Sequence reads were collapsed and filtered to measure the absolute abundance of every unique TCRbeta CDR3 rearrangement. For each sample, productive Simpson clonality was calculated by taking the square root of Simpson's diversity index across productive rearrangements. TCRdb limited this immuneACCESS table to in-frame rearrangements with V and J called. A share of clones is missing; checked studies link under half to unresolved V genes, and the rest is unexplained. For V, J and clone size, that table is used; D and trimming come from the DNA. This sample lists approximately 200,000 clones; 75% to 85% were detected once. The ten largest clones take up 6.5% to 9% of the sample.

The V gene is TRBV7-2 and the J gene is TRBJ2-1; a stretch of 8 junction bases matches TRBD1. This receptor was taken from a woman between 40 and 55 years old with acute COVID-19. What was sequenced was PBMCs or T cells enriched from blood (not recorded which). The DNA sequence reads TGTGCCAGCAGCCCAAGGACAGGGTTCAATGAGCAGTTCTTC. Its product reads: CASSPRTGFNEQFF.